This T cell receptor (beta chain) appears in the sequencing data of a study of cytomegalovirus exposure and HLA in healthy donors. About this clone itself: The target antigen is unknown.

Unmatched junction bases numbered 1, after V lost 1 base and J lost 2 bases. Germline V gives CDR1 MDHEN, CDR2 SYDVKM. This CDR3 spans 15 amino acids. Researchers ran the PCR with 60 Vbeta and 13 Jbeta primers. Sequenced by immunoSEQ multiplex PCR; TCRdb stores in-frame clones only, minus some. The table records around 99,000 clones, 74% of them present only once. Whole-study findings and limits: A later analysis linked a missense variant in DCLRE1C to the trimming of TCR beta V and J genes.

The chain joins TRBV28 to TRBJ2-7; 11 bases are shared with TRBD2. The sequence derives from a woman in her thirties or forties in good health and CMV-seropositive. Sequences were obtained from PBMCs. The CDR3 protein is CASSLLAGGPYEQYF. The DNA for the CDR3 is TGTGCCAGCAGTTTATTAGCGGGGGGGCCCTACGAGCAGTACTTC.